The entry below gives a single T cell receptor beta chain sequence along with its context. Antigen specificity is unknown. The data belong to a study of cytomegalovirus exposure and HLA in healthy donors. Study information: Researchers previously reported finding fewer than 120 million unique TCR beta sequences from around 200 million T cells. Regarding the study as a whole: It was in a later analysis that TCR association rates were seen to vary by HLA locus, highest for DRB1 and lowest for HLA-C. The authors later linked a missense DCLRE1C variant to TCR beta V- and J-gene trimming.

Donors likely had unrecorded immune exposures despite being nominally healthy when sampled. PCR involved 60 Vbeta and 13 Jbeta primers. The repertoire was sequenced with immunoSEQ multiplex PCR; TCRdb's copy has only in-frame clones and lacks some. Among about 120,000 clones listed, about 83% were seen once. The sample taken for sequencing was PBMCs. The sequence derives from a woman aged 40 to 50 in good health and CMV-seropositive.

This chain's CDR3 is CASSPGTGELFF. The CDR3 region has the DNA TGTGCCAGCAGCCCGGGCACCGGGGAGCTGTTTTTT. The chain employs TRBV9 and TRBJ2-2; no definite D call. The CDR3 consists of 12 residues. Germline CDR1 is SGDLS and CDR2 is YYNGEE. Trimming stripped 4 bases from V and 4 bases from J, with 5 bases between.